This T cell receptor beta chain emerged from a study of beta chain features in type 1 diabetes. Study-level findings and limits: The naive, central memory and Treg TCRB repertoires looked more alike in patients than they did in healthy donors. Overrepresentation of cells with high TCR expression could result from cDNA sequencing. Shorter templates may be favored by PCR, equally so in patients and controls.

V shed 5 bases and J 4 bases; nucleotides not matched to a gene: 5. Germline V gene lookup returns CDR1 SNHLY and CDR2 FYNNEI. This CDR3 is built from 14 residues. Expressed TCRB transcripts got sequenced, as all isolated RNA was reverse transcribed. Method: immunoSEQ multiplex PCR; TCRdb's copy keeps in-frame clones and lacks some. The sample includes a few hundred thousand clones, about 14% of them seen just once. A remark on this clone: Its target is not known.

This rearrangement joins TRBV2 to TRBJ1-5, with 7 positions matching TRBD1. Sequencing used naive CD4+ T cells from blood. The TCR comes from a woman between 18 and 29 years old in good health. CDR3 in DNA: TGTGCCAGCAGTCCCACAGGGGTGAATCAGCCCCAGCATTTT. Protein: CASSPTGVNQPQHF.